The T cell receptor beta chain described here comes from a study of blood T cell repertoires in COVID-19. Study-level background: Samples representing acute and convalescent COVID-19 were sourced from the United States, Italy and Spain.

Enrollees, about 18 to 90 years old, lived in some 24 US areas. CDR1 SGHTA and CDR2 FQGTGA come from the germline V gene. The CDR3 extends over 15 amino acids. The V end was cut by 1 base, the J end by 4 bases, with 11 bases between. In the study's own analysis: Amplified reference gene primers provided the basis for estimating nucleated cell counts. Clones were read by immunoSEQ multiplex PCR, and TCRdb kept only the in-frame ones, dropping some. The D gene and trimming were derived from the DNA, and the V and J assignments and clone size from that table. This table holds 200,000 to 250,000 clones, 81% found once.

This TCR came from a woman aged 50 to 60 with acute COVID-19. The sequenced sample consisted of PBMCs or T cells enriched from blood (not recorded which). V is TRBV7-3 and J is TRBJ2-1; D is perhaps TRBD2 (5 bases). In DNA form, the CDR3 reads TGTGCCAGCAGCTTAAGTCCCGGGATATACAATGAGCAGTTCTTC. The encoded protein is CASSLSPGIYNEQFF. Filled out from reference TRBV7-3 and TRBJ2-1, the complete variable domain reads GAGVSQTPSNKVTEKGKYVELRCDPISGHTALYWYRQSLGQGPEFLIYFQGTGAADDSGLPNDRFFAVRPEGSVSTLKIQRTERGDSAVYLCASSLSPGIYNEQFFGPGTRLTVL.